Included here is one T cell receptor beta chain sequence, with context. CDR1 and CDR2 (germline): SGHKS, YYEKEE (reference sequence). The V end lost 5 bases, the J end lost 0 bases, and 8 bases lay between the germline ends. The length of the CDR3 is 13 residues. This specimen belongs to a study of blood T cell repertoires in COVID-19. For the study at large: Sites in the United States, Italy and Spain provided acute and convalescent COVID-19 samples. From T cells, B-cell-depleted T cells, or PBMCs came the material, which was cDNA or gDNA.

Sequencing was performed with immunoSEQ multiplex PCR; in TCRdb, only in-frame clones are kept and a portion is missing. Among around 180,000 clones listed, roughly 81% were seen once. The TCR comes from a woman older than 75 with COVID-19, enrolled during active disease. The genes are TRBV5-5 and TRBJ1-1, with D possibly matching TRBD1 (6 bases). The sequenced material came from peripheral blood. CDR3 DNA sequence: TGTGCCAGCAGTGGACAGTTGAACACTGAAGCTTTCTTT. Translation: CASSGQLNTEAFF.